The 4 T cell receptor beta chains below were found in one sample sequenced in a study of human versus mouse CDR3 diversity and MHC coevolution. Data came from immunoSEQ multiplex PCR; TCRdb stores just in-frame clones and leaves some out. The sample yields more than 55,000 clones, roughly 93% seen once. Material for sequencing was naive CD4+ T cells from blood. Specified subset: CD45RO-negative CD62L-positive naive CD4 T cells. Every receptor here comes from a person in their sixties in good health.

The chain is built from TRBV19 and TRBJ2-1; 8 nucleotides line up with TRBD2. Germline assignment: CDR1 LNHDA and CDR2 SQIVND (reference sequence). Trimming took 4 bases from V and 2 from J; bases not matched to a gene: 10. This CDR3 comprises 17 residues. CDR3 DNA sequence: TGTGCCAGTAGTAATAGATTAGAGGGACTAGCCTACAATGAGCAGTTCTTC. Translated: CASSNRLEGLAYNEQFF.

The chain recombines TRBV6-5 with TRBJ2-7; 8 bases are shared with TRBD2. Germline lookup yields CDR1 MNHEY and CDR2 SVGAGI. This CDR3 comprises 16 residues. With V trimmed by 2 bases and J by 6 bases, 12 bases remained unmatched. In nucleotides, the CDR3 is TGTGCCAGCAGTTACGAGAGGATTGCGGGAGGCACCGAGCAGTACTTC. Translating gives CASSYERIAGGTEQYF.

This clone was counted a few times. The gene calls are TRBV21-1 and TRBJ1-3; TRBD1 reflects the table's D call only, with no check against the DNA. TRBV21-1 is noted as a pseudogene. The CDR3 is 16 residues long. The CDR3 region is CASSKGQENSGNTIYF. The DNA for the CDR3 is TGTGCCAGCAGCAAAGGACAGGAAAACTCTGGAAACACCATATATTTT.

The chain is built from TRBV11-2 and TRBJ2-7; D remains ambiguous. The CDR3 runs 14 residues. V was pared by 4 bases and J by 2 bases, with 12 bases between. CDR1 and CDR2 (germline): SGHAT, FQNNGV. The CDR3 here is CASSSNTGPYEQYF. The DNA of the CDR3 is TGTGCCAGCAGCTCGAATACTGGGCCCTACGAGCAGTACTTC.